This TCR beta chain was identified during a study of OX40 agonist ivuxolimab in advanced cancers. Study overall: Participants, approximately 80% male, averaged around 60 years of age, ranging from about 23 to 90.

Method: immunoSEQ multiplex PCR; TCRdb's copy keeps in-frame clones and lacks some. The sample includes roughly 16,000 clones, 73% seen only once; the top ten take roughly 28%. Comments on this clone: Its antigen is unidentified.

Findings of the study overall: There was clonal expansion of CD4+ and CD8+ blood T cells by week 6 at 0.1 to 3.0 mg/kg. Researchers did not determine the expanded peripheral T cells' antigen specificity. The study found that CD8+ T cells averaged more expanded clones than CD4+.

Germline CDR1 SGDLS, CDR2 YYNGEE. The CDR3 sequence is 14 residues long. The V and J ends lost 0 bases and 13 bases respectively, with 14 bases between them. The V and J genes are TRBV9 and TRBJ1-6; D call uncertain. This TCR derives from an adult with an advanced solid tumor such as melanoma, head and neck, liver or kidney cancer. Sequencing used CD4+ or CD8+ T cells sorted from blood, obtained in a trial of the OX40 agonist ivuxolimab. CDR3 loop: CASSVGSTPKPLHF. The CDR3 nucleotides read TGTGCCAGCAGCGTAGGGAGCACCCCAAAGCCCCTCCACTTT.